Shown below are 14 T cell receptor beta chains from a single sample sequenced in a study of T cells in narcolepsy (dated 2018 in TCRdb). The library was prepared using the immunoSEQ multiplex PCR assay. In its TCRdb copy, this immuneACCESS table keeps in-frame sequences only and misses some clones. Where compared with another copy, unresolved V genes explain less than half of these, and the others have no known cause. The sample data list 30,000 to 40,000 clones, and 82% of these were observed just once. Around 2.3% of the sample lies in the top ten. The sequenced sample consisted of CD45RA- memory CD4+ T cells from PBMCs. The cell subset or site label, read with the paper, signifies: memory T cells sorted ex vivo from peripheral blood. The receptors were gathered from a human donor with narcolepsy.

V and J are TRBV10-2 and TRBJ2-1; 10 bases line up with TRBD2. V was pared by 0 bases and J by 0 bases, with 14 bases of the junction left unmatched. The germline gives CDR1 WSHSY, CDR2 SAAADI. The CDR3 length is 21 residues. The CDR3 protein is CASSESRLRLAGASSYNEQFF. The CDR3 DNA is TGCGCCAGCAGTGAGTCGAGATTAAGGCTAGCGGGGGCGAGCTCCTACAATGAGCAGTTCTTC.

The rearrangement links TRBV19 to TRBJ2-5, with TRBD2 matching 9 bases. The CDR3 extends over 16 amino acids. The V and J ends lost 5 bases and 2 bases, in that order; junction bases with no gene match: 9. Per the germline V gene, CDR1 is LNHDA and CDR2 is SQIVND (reference sequence). The DNA of the CDR3 is TGTGCCAGTAGTCCTTTTTCGACTAGCGGACAAGAGACCCAGTACTTC. Its translation is CASSPFSTSGQETQYF.

The rearrangement joins TRBV6-1 to TRBJ1-2; 7 positions match TRBD1. V lost 0 bases, J lost 4 bases, and 11 bases stayed unmatched. Germline-derived CDR1 and CDR2 are MNHNS and SASEGT. This CDR3 contains 17 residues. The CDR3 loop reads CASSEAAIGTASYGYTF. The CDR3 DNA sequence: TGTGCCAGCAGTGAAGCGGCAATCGGGACAGCCTCCTATGGCTACACCTTC.

V and J are TRBV7-3 and TRBJ2-5, with D perhaps assigned TRBD1 or TRBD2 (5 bases each). Per the germline V gene, CDR1 is SGHTA and CDR2 is FQGTGA. V was pared by 5 bases and J by 2 bases, with 12 bases between. There are 14 residues in the CDR3. The CDR3 nucleotides are TGTGCCAGCAGCCCCGCCGGGACGCAAGAGACCCAGTACTTC. Protein: CASSPAGTQETQYF.

Only one count was recorded for this clone. This chain's CDR3 is CASTPTWGSGNTIYF. The CDR3 DNA follows: TGCGCCAGCACCCCTACCTGGGGCTCTGGAAACACCATATATTTT. This chain uses TRBV5-1 with TRBJ1-3; no clear D gene. Trimming pared 6 bases from V and 0 bases from J, leaving 13 bases between. The CDR3 loop spans 15 amino acids. The V gene's germline CDR1 is SGHRS and CDR2 YFSETQ. Based on the CDR3 plus reference TRBV5-1 and TRBJ1-3, the full variable domain is KAGVTQTPRYLIKTRGQQVTLSCSPISGHRSVSWYQQTPGQGLQFLFEYFSETQRNKGNFPGRFSGRQFSNSRSEMNVSTLELGDSALYLCASTPTWGSGNTIYFGEGSWLTVV.

The chain employs TRBV27 and TRBJ1-2, with D possibly matching TRBD1 (6 bases). V lost 8 bases and J lost 4, with 20 bases in between. Per germline, CDR1 MNHEY and CDR2 SMNVEV (reference sequence). This CDR3 region has 15 residues. CDR3 amino acids: CASSPAGGAGYGYTF. CDR3 DNA sequence: TGTGCCAGCTCCCCGGCGGGGGGGGCCGGCTATGGCTACACCTTC.

The chain employs TRBV6-1 and TRBJ2-3, with TRBD2 matching 8 bases. This CDR3 has 14 residues. Per the germline V gene, CDR1 is MNHNS and CDR2 is SASEGT. V shed 2 bases, J shed 5 bases, and the junction held 3 bases outside the gene matches. This CDR3 reads CASSERLARDTQYF. The CDR3 DNA reads TGTGCCAGCAGTGAACGACTAGCGAGAGATACGCAGTATTTT.

This clone appeared once. The V call is TRBV15, the J call TRBJ1-3; TRBD1 matches 7 bases. V gave up 4 bases and J gave up 8 bases; unmatched junction bases: 5. This CDR3 has 13 amino acids. Per germline, CDR1 LNHNV and CDR2 YYDKDF (reference sequence). CDR3 in amino acids: CATSKGQQDTIYF. The CDR3 DNA reads as TGTGCCACCAGCAAGGGACAGCAGGACACCATATATTTT.

The gene calls are TRBV7-3 and TRBJ2-2, with 12 bases that match TRBD2. The CDR3 length is 17 residues. Germline V gene lookup returns CDR1 SGHTA and CDR2 FQGTGA. Trimming removed 4 bases from V and 5 bases from J; junction bases left unmatched: 8. The CDR3 region has the DNA TGTGCCAGCAGCTCCCAACCACTAGCGGGAGGTACCGGGGAGCTGTTTTTT. Residues: CASSSQPLAGGTGELFF.

This chain connects TRBV11-3 to TRBJ2-2, with 9 bases identical to TRBD1. V was pared by 4 bases and J by 6 bases, with 3 bases of the junction left unmatched. Germline assignment: CDR1 SGHNT and CDR2 YENEEA. The CDR3 sequence is 14 residues long. For the CDR3, the DNA is TGTGCCAGCAGCTGGAGGACAGGGGCCGGGGAGCTGTTTTTT. Encoded protein: CASSWRTGAGELFF.

The rearrangement links TRBV6-5 to TRBJ2-5; D remains unclear. The V and J ends lost 9 bases and 5 bases respectively, with 16 bases between them. CDR3 size: 13 residues. Germline CDR1 reads MNHEY; CDR2 reads SVGAGI. The CDR3 DNA follows: TGTGCCAGTGGACGGGTGGGTGAGGAGACCCAGTACTTC. Encoded protein: CASGRVGEETQYF.

CDR3 DNA sequence: TGTGCCACCAGGGGTGGGAGCAGACCGAACACCGGGGAGCTGTTTTTT. Translation gives CATRGGSRPNTGELFF. The chain combines TRBV5-6 with TRBJ2-2, with a weak D call TRBD1 (6 bases). The ends were cut back, 9 bases at V and 0 bases at J, with 18 bases in the middle. Per the germline V gene, CDR1 is SGHDT and CDR2 is YYEEEE. The CDR3 sequence is 16 residues long.

The genes are TRBV6-5 and TRBJ2-7; D may match TRBD1 or TRBD2 (5 bases each). CDR3 length: 13 amino acids. V was shortened by 6 bases and J by 4 bases, with 13 bases between the two germline ends. Germline V gene data show CDR1 as MNHEY and CDR2 as SVGAGI. CDR3 residues: CASSLGVRYEQYF. The CDR3 coding sequence is TGTGCCAGCAGCTTGGGGGTTCGTTACGAGCAGTACTTC.

The V and J genes are TRBV2 and TRBJ1-3; maybe TRBD1 (6 bases). Germline lookup yields CDR1 SNHLY and CDR2 FYNNEI. V lost 7 bases to trimming and J lost 4 bases, with 14 bases between them. This CDR3 has 14 amino acids. The CDR3 reads CASNPQGDGNTIYF. Here the CDR3 DNA reads TGTGCCAGCAACCCACAGGGCGACGGAAACACCATATATTTT.